Presented here are 26 T cell receptor beta chains from one specimen sequenced in a study of vaccination and CD4 T cells after COVID-19. The antigens these receptors bind are not known. At the Johns Hopkins FTIC core, DNA taken from cultured CD4+ T cells was sequenced by way of the Oncomine TCR Beta short-read assay. TCRdb reanalysed the PCR reads using MiXCR and keeps one entry per CDR3 protein. The sample yields about 20,000 distinct CDR3 sequences, roughly 47% seen once. Treatment of the sample: roughly nine-day PBMC culture with coronavirus spike peptide pools or control peptides (ViraFEST assay). The sequencing input was cultured CD4+ T cells from blood. Receptor source: a human donor with COVID-19.

V is TRBV12-3 or TRBV12-4 and J is TRBJ1-2; no clear D gene. The ends were cut back, 1 base at V and 8 bases at J, with 8 bases in the middle. The CDR3 length is 12 residues. The CDR3 spells CASSLGVPGYTF. CDR3 sequence (DNA): TGTGCCAGCAGTTTAGGGGTACCAGGCTACACCTTC.

This clonotype is labeled as medium-sized. The genes are TRBV20-1 and TRBJ2-3; possibly TRBD2 for D (6 bases). The CDR3 is 13 residues long. CDR1 is DFQATT, CDR2 SNEGSKA, per germline (reference sequence). V gave up 3 bases and J gave up 2 bases, with 9 bases separating them. The CDR3: CSASRDFTDTQYF. The CDR3, as DNA: TGCAGTGCTAGCCGGGACTTCACAGATACGCAGTATTTT.

The chain has TRBV5-4 and TRBJ1-5; D gene uncertain. The CDR3 length is 12 residues. Trimming stripped 4 bases from V and 7 bases from J, with 9 bases between. Germline V CDR1 and CDR2: SGHNT, YYREEE (reference sequence). The CDR3 coding sequence is TGTGCCAGCAGCATCGACCGGCAGCCCCAGCATTTT. Protein sequence: CASSIDRQPQHF.

The rearrangement uses TRBV29-1 and TRBJ1-1; unclear D gene. With 3 bases removed from V and 1 base from J, the gap between germline ends came to 6 bases. Germline CDR1 reads SQVTM; CDR2 reads ANQGSEA. CDR3 length: 12 amino acids. DNA of the CDR3: TGCAGCGTTGATCGGGGGAACACTGAAGCTTTCTTT. This gives the protein CSVDRGNTEAFF.

The sample holds a few counts of this clonotype. This chain links TRBV10-3 with TRBJ1-4; perhaps TRBD1 as D (6 bases). The V end was cut by 3 bases, the J end by 2 bases, with 10 bases between. CDR3 length: 15 amino acids. CDR1 is ENHRY, CDR2 SYGVKD, per germline. The CDR3: CAISDRGATNEKLFF. The CDR3 nucleotides are TGTGCCATCAGTGACAGGGGTGCGACTAATGAAAAACTGTTTTTT.

The genes are TRBV2 and TRBJ2-1, with 14 bases aligning to TRBD2. V was clipped by 5 bases and J by 6 bases; unmatched bases: 6. Per germline, CDR1 SNHLY and CDR2 FYNNEI. This CDR3 region has 16 residues. CDR3 in amino acids: CASSFPGLAGVNEQFF. The CDR3 DNA sequence: TGTGCCAGCAGTTTCCCGGGACTAGCGGGGGTCAATGAGCAGTTCTTC.

The chain joins TRBV7-2 to TRBJ2-2, with 10 bases matching TRBD2. The CDR3 covers 17 residues. J lost 0 bases, V lost 0 bases, and 1 base had no gene match. Per the germline V gene, CDR1 is SGHTA and CDR2 is FQGNSA. CDR3 protein: CASSLALAGPNTGELFF. For the CDR3, the DNA is TGTGCCAGCAGCTTAGCACTAGCGGGACCGAACACCGGGGAGCTGTTTTTT.

The chain recombines TRBV15 with TRBJ1-6, with 7 bases matching TRBD1. The ends lost 1 base at V and 7 bases at J; junction bases unmatched: 7. This CDR3 is 16 amino acids long. Germline V gene lookup returns CDR1 LNHNV and CDR2 YYDKDF (reference sequence). DNA of the CDR3: TGTGCCACCAGCAGAGGATCCAGGGGGGAGAATTCACCCCTCCACTTT. Translating it yields CATSRGSRGENSPLHF.

The rearrangement uses TRBV6-2 or TRBV6-3 and TRBJ2-2, with D possibly being TRBD1 or TRBD2 (7 bases each). In germline, CDR1 is MNHEY, CDR2 SVGEGT. CDR3 length equals 14 residues. V was shortened by 6 bases and J by 4 bases, with 12 bases between the two germline ends. CDR3 protein: CASSRGGITGELFF. CDR3 in DNA: TGTGCCAGCAGCAGGGGGGGAATCACCGGGGAGCTGTTTTTT.

This chain joins TRBV20-1 and TRBJ2-5, with TRBD2 identical over 14 bases. Unmatched junction bases numbered 11, after V lost 3 bases and J lost 5 bases. Germline CDR1 reads DFQATT; CDR2 reads SNEGSKA (reference sequence). The CDR3 extends over 17 amino acids. CDR3 region: CSARQRRLAGGRETQYF. Here the CDR3 DNA reads TGCAGTGCTAGGCAACGACGACTAGCGGGGGGGCGTGAGACCCAGTACTTC.

The genes are TRBV5-5 and TRBJ1-2; tentatively, D is TRBD1 (6 bases). In germline, CDR1 is SGHKS, CDR2 YYEKEE (reference sequence). The CDR3 is made up of 13 amino acids. The V and J ends lost 4 bases and 6 bases respectively, with 13 bases between them. The CDR3 DNA reads TGTGCCAGCAGCCGCCGACAGGTGGATGGCTACACCTTC. Translated: CASSRRQVDGYTF. Using reference TRBV5-5 and TRBJ1-2 for the parts outside the CDR3, the full variable domain is DAGVTQSPTHLIKTRGQQVTLRCSPISGHKSVSWYQQVLGQGPQFIFQYYEKEERGRGNFPDRFSARQFPNYSSELNVNALLLGDSALYLCASSRRQVDGYTFGSGTRLTVV.

This clonotype showed up just a few times. V is TRBV20-1 and J is TRBJ2-5; 15 bases agree with TRBD2. V lost 5 bases, J lost 1 base, and 8 bases stayed unmatched. Germline V gene data show CDR1 as DFQATT and CDR2 as SNEGSKA (reference sequence). This CDR3 spans 17 amino acids. The CDR3: CSAGWTSGGGFQETQYF. The CDR3 nucleotides read TGCAGTGCTGGGTGGACTAGCGGGGGGGGGTTCCAAGAGACCCAGTACTTC.

In regard to this clonotype: At one end the junction does not follow the germline gene, possibly because of a read error. The chain recombines TRBV12-3 or TRBV12-4 with TRBJ1-2; the D gene is possibly TRBD1 (6 bases). This CDR3 has 13 residues. CDR3 amino acids: CAGSSYGQYGYTF. DNA for the CDR3: TGTGCCGGCAGTTCATACGGACAGTACGGCTACACCTTC.

The CDR3 sequence is CASSLPPRTEAFF. The CDR3 DNA reads TGTGCCAGCAGTTTACCCCCCCGTACTGAAGCTTTCTTT. V gene TRBV28 combines with J gene TRBJ1-1; D gene ambiguous. CDR3 length: 13 amino acids. Germline V gene sequence: CDR1 MDHEN, CDR2 SYDVKM. The V end was cut by 2 bases, the J end by 5 bases, with 9 bases between.

This clonotype was seen a handful of times. The gene calls are TRBV2 and TRBJ1-2, with TRBD1 matching over 10 bases. With 7 bases clipped from V and 6 bases from J, the junction kept 14 bases outside the gene matches. This CDR3 comprises 16 residues. Germline V gives CDR1 SNHLY, CDR2 FYNNEI. The CDR3 loop reads CASKRTGTGVTDGYTF. The CDR3 bases are TGTGCCAGCAAGAGAACCGGGACAGGGGTTACGGATGGCTACACCTTC.

This chain connects TRBV25-1 to TRBJ1-2; perhaps TRBD1 as D (5 bases). From germline, CDR1 is MGHDK and CDR2 SYGVNS. V was shortened by 3 bases and J by 4 bases, with 21 bases between the two germline ends. This CDR3 region has 17 residues. The CDR3 nucleotides are TGTGCCAGCAGTGATTCGGGGGACTCTTCCCCCCTCTATGGCTACACCTTC. Its translation: CASSDSGDSSPLYGYTF.

CDR3 region: CASSRLDSYNEQFF. The CDR3 DNA follows: TGTGCCAGCAGCCGACTAGATTCCTACAATGAGCAGTTCTTC. The V gene is TRBV11-2, the J gene TRBJ2-1, with D maybe TRBD2 (6 bases). Germline loops: CDR1 SGHAT, CDR2 FQNNGV. The CDR3 has 14 amino acids. V lost 5 bases, J lost 1 base, and 9 bases lay in between.

In this sample, this clonotype turned up a few times. The chain carries TRBV30 and TRBJ1-4, with D unclear. Trimming stripped 1 base from V and 11 bases from J, with 8 bases between. The germline gives CDR1 GTSNPN, CDR2 SVGIG (reference sequence). CDR3 length equals 11 residues. The CDR3 protein is CAWSEGRKLFF. The DNA of the CDR3 is TGTGCCTGGAGTGAAGGCAGGAAACTGTTTTTT.

V and J are TRBV7-9 and TRBJ1-1; D remains unclear. CDR3 length: 15 residues. V lost 8 bases and J 1 base, leaving 17 bases between the germline ends. Germline loops: CDR1 SEHNR, CDR2 FQNEAQ (reference sequence). CDR3 residues: CASGTPGSRNTEAFF. As DNA, the CDR3 is TGTGCCAGCGGCACCCCGGGCAGCCGGAACACTGAAGCTTTCTTT.

This chain links TRBV25-1 with TRBJ1-1; maybe TRBD1 (5 bases). CDR3 size: 13 residues. Germline V gene data show CDR1 as MGHDK and CDR2 as SYGVNS. The V and J ends lost 7 bases and 8 bases respectively, with 17 bases between them. CDR3 residues: CASTTRGRAEAFF. CDR3 bases: TGTGCCAGCACCACCCGCGGCAGGGCCGAAGCTTTCTTT.

The chain carries TRBV9 and TRBJ1-2; D perhaps matches TRBD1 (6 bases). This CDR3 has 13 amino acids. V lost 0 bases, J lost 8 bases, and 11 bases lay in between. Germline V gives CDR1 SGDLS, CDR2 YYNGEE. In DNA form, the CDR3 reads TGTGCCAGCAGCGTAGGCGGCAGGGGCGGCTACACCTTC. Translated, it gives CASSVGGRGGYTF.

The chain couples TRBV5-1 to TRBJ1-2; 7 nucleotides line up with TRBD1. CDR3 size: 16 residues. V shed 4 bases and J 5 bases; nucleotides not matched to a gene: 14. Germline values: CDR1 SGHRS, CDR2 YFSETQ. The CDR3, as DNA: TGCGCCAGCAGCCTTGAGGGAGGAGGGACAGCATATGGCTACACCTTC. Its protein is CASSLEGGGTAYGYTF.

The chain has TRBV28 and TRBJ1-2; TRBD1 is a possible D gene (6 bases). This CDR3 is 16 amino acids long. Trimming removed 5 bases at V and 8 bases at J, with 24 bases between. Germline V gene sequence: CDR1 MDHEN, CDR2 SYDVKM. CDR3 in amino acids: CASSLSYPTGRGGYTF. For the CDR3, the DNA is TGTGCCAGCAGTCTTTCCTACCCGACAGGAAGGGGCGGCTACACCTTC.

The V and J genes are TRBV11-3 and TRBJ2-1; the match to TRBD1 covers 8 bases. Germline CDR1 and CDR2: SGHNT and YENEEA. CDR3 length equals 16 residues. V lost 4 bases and J lost 4; bases outside the gene matches: 9. CDR3 sequence reads: CASSSAQGAQYNEQFF. The CDR3 coding sequence is TGTGCCAGCAGCTCAGCCCAGGGGGCGCAATACAATGAGCAGTTCTTC.

The chain carries TRBV15 and TRBJ1-5; 10 bases map to TRBD1. The V segment lost 2 bases and the J segment 13 bases; nucleotides outside the gene matches: 8. In germline, CDR1 is LNHNV, CDR2 YYDKDF (reference sequence). The CDR3 loop spans 14 amino acids. The CDR3: CATSRQTGTGAQHF. CDR3 DNA: TGTGCCACCAGCAGACAGACCGGGACAGGGGCACAGCATTTT.

The chain combines TRBV19 with TRBJ2-2; no reliable D call. The CDR3 runs 16 residues. Germline V gives CDR1 LNHDA, CDR2 SQIVND (reference sequence). V lost 0 bases to trimming and J lost 1 base, with 9 bases between them. This CDR3 reads CASSIDQAGNTGELFF. In DNA, the CDR3 is TGTGCCAGTAGTATAGATCAGGCAGGGAACACCGGGGAGCTGTTTTTT.